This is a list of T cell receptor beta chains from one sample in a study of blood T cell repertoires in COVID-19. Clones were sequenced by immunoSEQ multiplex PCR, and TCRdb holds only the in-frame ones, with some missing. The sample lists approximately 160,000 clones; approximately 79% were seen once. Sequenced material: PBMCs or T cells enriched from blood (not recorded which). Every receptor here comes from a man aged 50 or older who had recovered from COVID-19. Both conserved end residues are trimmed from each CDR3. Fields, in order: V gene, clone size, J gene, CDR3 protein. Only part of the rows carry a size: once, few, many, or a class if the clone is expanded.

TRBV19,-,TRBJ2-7,ASSSGQDYEQY
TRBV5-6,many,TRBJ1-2,ASSLLWTDNYGYT
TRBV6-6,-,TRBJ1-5,ASSSFGQLSNQPQH
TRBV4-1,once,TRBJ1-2,ASSQGVRQGANYGYT
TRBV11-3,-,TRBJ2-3,ASSPGGGYTQY
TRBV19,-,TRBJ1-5,ASSIGPEGNQPQH
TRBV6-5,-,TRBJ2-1,ASSYSTRLGEQF
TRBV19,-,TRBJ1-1,ASSRVGQGVAEAF
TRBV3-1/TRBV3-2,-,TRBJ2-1,ASRGANEQF
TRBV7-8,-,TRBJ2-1,ASSLNRLAGGQGEQF
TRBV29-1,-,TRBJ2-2,SVEEVAGGKAGELF
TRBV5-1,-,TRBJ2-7,ASRPDSSGRYEQY
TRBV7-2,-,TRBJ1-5,ASSSRTGGDQPQH
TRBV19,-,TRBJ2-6,ASSTGTTQGANVLT
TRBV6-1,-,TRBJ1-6,ASSEAGQGIPLH
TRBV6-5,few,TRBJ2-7,ASTGLAGGDYEQY
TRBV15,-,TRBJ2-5,ATSRDWGGGTQETQY
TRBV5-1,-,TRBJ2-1,ASSHRAGTGDNEQF
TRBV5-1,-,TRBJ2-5,ASSLGDRGQTQY
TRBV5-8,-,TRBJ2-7,ASSPKEGVSYEQY
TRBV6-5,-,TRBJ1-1,ASKGQLNTEAF
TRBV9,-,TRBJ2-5,ASSPVHSGEETQY
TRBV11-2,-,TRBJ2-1,ASSATSGGLYHEQF
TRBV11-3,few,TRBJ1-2,ASSLGVLDRGLSYGYT
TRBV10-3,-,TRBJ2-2,AISIAGGDTGELF
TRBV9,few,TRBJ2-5,ASSLAGGLQETQY
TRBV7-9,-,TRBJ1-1,ASSQGQAMRLMNTEAF
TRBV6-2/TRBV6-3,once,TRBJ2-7,ASSYLQTSQEQY
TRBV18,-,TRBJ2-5,ASSPRRTGGPETQY
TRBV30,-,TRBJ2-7,AWTRQDSTYEQY
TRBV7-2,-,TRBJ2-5,ASSLLTGTPETQY
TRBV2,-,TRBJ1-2,ASSLGPGGYT
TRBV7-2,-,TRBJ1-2,ASSPDRGTFGYT
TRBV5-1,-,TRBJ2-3,ASSLRLAGGADTQY
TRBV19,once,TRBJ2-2,ASTIGLVNTGELF
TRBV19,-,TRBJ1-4,ASRTGQGYEKLF
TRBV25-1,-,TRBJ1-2,ASSVDRGGYT
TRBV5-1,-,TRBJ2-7,ASSLSGSRYEQY
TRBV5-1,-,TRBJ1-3,ASSWTGEPGNTIY
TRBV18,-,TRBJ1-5,ASSFGSNQPQH
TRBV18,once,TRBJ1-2,ASSPPNDRGGYGYT
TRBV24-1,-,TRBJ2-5,ATSDRSEGQETQY
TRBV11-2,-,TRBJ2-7,ASSLDGSRSYEQY
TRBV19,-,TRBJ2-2,ASSDRTSGGPGGTGELF
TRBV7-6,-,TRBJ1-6,ASSPDSNSPLH
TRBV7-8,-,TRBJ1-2,ASSLERTNYGYT
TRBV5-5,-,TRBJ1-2,ASSFREGRVNYGYT
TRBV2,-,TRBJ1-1,ASSGQAGNTEAF
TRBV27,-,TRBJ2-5,ASSYRLLETQY
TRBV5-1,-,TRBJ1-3,ASRSGTDSSGNTIY
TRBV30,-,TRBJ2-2,AWRAGTQNTGELF
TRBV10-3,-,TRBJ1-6,AISELVGVYNSPLH
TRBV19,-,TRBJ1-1,ASSTGQLYTEAF
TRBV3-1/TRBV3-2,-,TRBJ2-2,ASSPGENTGELF
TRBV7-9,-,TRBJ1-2,ASSLRDSNGENYGYT
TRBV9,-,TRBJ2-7,ASSVGQGGYEQY
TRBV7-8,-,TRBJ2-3,ASSRIAVSTDTQY
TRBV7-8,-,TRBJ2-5,ASSPLGTAQETQY
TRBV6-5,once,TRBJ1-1,ATVEAGATEAF
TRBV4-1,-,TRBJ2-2,ASSQEPTNTGELF